The text below deals with one T cell receptor beta chain. TCRdb's copy holds only in-frame clones and misses some; the assay was immunoSEQ multiplex PCR. The sample holds tens of thousands of clones; over 90% are singletons and the top ten take about 0.27%. Germline-derived CDR1 and CDR2 are SEHNR and FQNEAQ (reference sequence). CDR3 length equals 15 residues. V shed 3 bases and J shed 8 bases, with 16 bases lying between them. This specimen comes from a study of technical replicates of blood from several donors. The sample comprised T cells isolated from PBMCs. This sequence originates from a human donor in good health. The gene calls are TRBV7-9 and TRBJ1-4, with D possibly TRBD1 on 6 matching bases. CDR3 in amino acids: CASSFLQGLGEKLFF. The DNA for the CDR3 is TGTGCCAGCAGCTTTTTACAGGGCTTGGGAGAAAAACTGTTTTTT.